The 30 T cell receptor beta chains reported below all come from one sample, sequenced in a study of blood T cell repertoires in COVID-19. TCRdb keeps only in-frame clones here, not all; method: immunoSEQ multiplex PCR. The sample has approximately 70,000 clones, about four fifths seen once. The sequenced sample was peripheral blood. The receptors were sampled from a woman aged 60-75 years with acute or convalescent COVID-19.

The chain uses TRBV27 and TRBJ1-2, with a possible D match to TRBD1 (6 bases). The CDR3 sequence is 16 residues long. Per germline, CDR1 MNHEY and CDR2 SMNVEV (reference sequence). V was trimmed by 5 bases and J by 5 bases, leaving 21 bases between them. The CDR3 here is CASSPEVGGGGYGYTF. The DNA for the CDR3 is TGTGCCAGCAGTCCCGAGGTCGGGGGCGGGGGGTATGGCTACACCTTC.

The chain is built from TRBV10-1 and TRBJ1-5; D unresolved. Trimming pared 8 bases from V and 3 bases from J, leaving 14 bases between. Germline V gene sequence: CDR1 WNHNN, CDR2 SYGVQD (reference sequence). This CDR3 has 14 amino acids. CDR3 protein: CASSRSGNNQPQHF. CDR3 sequence (DNA): TGCGCCAGCTCTAGATCGGGGAACAATCAGCCCCAGCATTTT.

V and J are TRBV29-1 and TRBJ1-1; a weak D match, TRBD1 (6 bases). The V end was cut by 5 bases, the J end by 4 bases, with 11 bases between. Germline V gene sequence: CDR1 SQVTM, CDR2 ANQGSEA. This CDR3 contains 12 residues. The CDR3 nucleotides are TGCAGCGTTTTGATAGGGGGCACTGAAGCTTTCTTT. Protein: CSVLIGGTEAFF. Supplemented by reference TRBV29-1 and TRBJ1-1, the full variable domain reads SAVISQKPSRDICQRGTSLTIQCQVDSQVTMMFWYRQQPGQSLTLIATANQGSEATYESGFVIDKFPISRPNLTFSTLTVSNMSPEDSSIYLCSVLIGGTEAFFGQGTRLTVV.

The chain uses TRBV23-1 and TRBJ1-5; D gene ambiguous. TRBV23-1 carries the ORF label, with uncertain function. There are 11 residues in the CDR3. The V gene lost 4 bases and the J gene lost 11 bases, with 9 bases spanning the gap. In DNA, the CDR3 is TGCGCCAGCAGTCGACATTTGTCCCAGCATTTT. Translation: CASSRHLSQHF.

The chain has TRBV10-3 and TRBJ1-2, with TRBD1 as a possible D gene (6 bases). V lost 2 bases to trimming and J lost 6 bases, with 16 bases between them. The CDR3 has 15 amino acids. Germline loops: CDR1 ENHRY, CDR2 SYGVKD. CDR3 in DNA: TGTGCCATCAGTGAGGGGCAGGGGAGTGTGAATGGCTACACCTTC. This gives the protein CAISEGQGSVNGYTF.

The J gene is TRBJ1-1, the V gene TRBV6-5; 7 nucleotides align to TRBD1. The CDR3 covers 14 residues. V trimming: 7 bases; J trimming: 0 bases; junction bases outside the gene matches: 5. Germline lookup yields CDR1 MNHEY and CDR2 SVGAGI. CDR3 in DNA: TGTGCCAGCAACAGGGACAGCATGAACACTGAAGCTTTCTTT. Its translation: CASNRDSMNTEAFF.

V usage is TRBV6-5 and J usage is TRBJ2-3; 11 nucleotides align to TRBD2. The germline V gene has CDR1 MNHEY and CDR2 SVGAGI. The CDR3 runs to 14 residues. V lost 7 bases, J lost 4 bases, and 4 bases stayed unmatched. This CDR3 is CASIVTSGADTQYF. The CDR3 DNA sequence: TGTGCCAGCATTGTGACTAGCGGGGCAGATACGCAGTATTTT.

This chain links TRBV5-1 with TRBJ2-3; 7 positions match TRBD2. Germline CDR1 reads SGHRS; CDR2 reads YFSETQ. With 2 bases clipped from V and 8 bases from J, the junction kept 11 bases outside the gene matches. The CDR3 is 15 residues long. CDR3 sequence: CASSFDGTGGGTQYF. The CDR3 DNA is TGCGCCAGCAGCTTCGACGGGACCGGCGGGGGTACGCAGTATTTT.

This sequence joins TRBV7-9 and TRBJ2-1; D unresolved. Germline CDR1 reads SEHNR; CDR2 reads FQNEAQ (reference sequence). This CDR3 is built from 13 residues. Trimming stripped 2 bases from V and 6 bases from J, with 8 bases between. In DNA, the CDR3 is TGTGCCAGCAGCTTAAACCAGGCCAATGAGCAGTTCTTC. This gives the protein CASSLNQANEQFF.

V gene TRBV24-1 combines with J gene TRBJ2-1, with TRBD2 matching 9 bases. Germline CDR1 and CDR2: KGHDR and SFDVKD. V gave up 1 base and J gave up 7 bases; unmatched junction bases: 4. CDR3 length equals 15 residues. CDR3 sequence reads: CATSDLAGGRNEQFF. CDR3 DNA sequence: TGTGCCACCAGTGATTTAGCGGGGGGCCGGAATGAGCAGTTCTTC.

This chain links TRBV5-5 with TRBJ2-7, with a tentative D call TRBD1 (8 bases). CDR3 length: 13 residues. V was shortened by 9 bases and J by 6 bases, with 19 bases between the two germline ends. Germline CDR1 is SGHKS and CDR2 is YYEKEE (reference sequence). The CDR3, as DNA: TGTGCCACCGGGAGGCAGGGGGCGTCCGAGCAGTACTTC. It specifies CATGRQGASEQYF. The whole variable domain, filled in from reference TRBV5-5 and TRBJ2-7, reads DAGVTQSPTHLIKTRGQQVTLRCSPISGHKSVSWYQQVLGQGPQFIFQYYEKEERGRGNFPDRFSARQFPNYSSELNVNALLLGDSALYLCATGRQGASEQYFGPGTRLTVT.

The chain joins TRBV9 to TRBJ1-5; 7 bases map to TRBD1. The CDR3 is 16 amino acids. Trimming at V came to 6 bases and at J to 0 bases, leaving 9 bases not matched to a gene. Germline CDR1 is SGDLS and CDR2 is YYNGEE. CDR3 sequence (DNA): TGTGCCAGCATCCGGGACAGACAGAATAGCAATCAGCCCCAGCATTTT. Amino acid sequence: CASIRDRQNSNQPQHF. Full variable domain (rest looked up from reference TRBV9 and TRBJ1-5): DSGVTQTPKHLITATGQRVTLRCSPRSGDLSVYWYQQSLDQGLQFLIQYYNGEERAKGNILERFSAQQFPDLHSELNLSSLELGDSALYFCASIRDRQNSNQPQHFGDGTRLSIL.

The chain is built from TRBV3-1 (or the pseudogene TRBV3-2) and TRBJ1-6; D is unresolved. Per the germline V gene, CDR1 is LGHDT and CDR2 is YNNKEL (reference sequence). V was trimmed by 0 bases and J by 7 bases, leaving 10 bases between them. This CDR3 has 15 residues. CDR3 in DNA: TGTGCCAGCAGCCAAGATGGCCGCCTGAATTCACCCCTCCACTTT. It yields the protein CASSQDGRLNSPLHF.

This clone appeared a single time. This chain joins TRBV4-2 and TRBJ1-2, with D uncertain. Trimming cost V 1 base and J 8 bases, with 14 bases left between them. Germline CDR1 reads LGHNA; CDR2 reads YNFKEQ. CDR3 length: 14 amino acids. In DNA, the CDR3 is TGTGCCAGCAGCCAAGTTGATACAGTGAGAGGCTACACCTTC. Its translation: CASSQVDTVRGYTF.

The J gene is TRBJ1-1, the V gene TRBV7-9; D perhaps matches TRBD1 (5 bases). Trimming left V 5 bases short and J 3 bases short, with 16 bases between. Germline CDR1 is SEHNR and CDR2 is FQNEAQ (reference sequence). The CDR3 sequence is 15 residues long. The DNA for the CDR3 is TGTGCCAGCAGCCAAGCCGGAAGGGGCGACACTGAAGCTTTCTTT. Translated, it gives CASSQAGRGDTEAFF.

The rearrangement joins TRBV6-1 to TRBJ1-6, with D perhaps TRBD1 (5 bases). CDR1 and CDR2 from the germline V gene are MNHNS and SASEGT. Between the trimmed V and J ends, which lost 2 bases and 9 bases, there was a span of 14 bases. The CDR3 length is 15 residues. CDR3 coding DNA: TGTGCCAGCAGTGAAACGGCAGGGAGGGGTTCACCCCTCCACTTT. Protein product: CASSETAGRGSPLHF.

The genes are TRBV5-6 and TRBJ1-2; D gene unclear. The CDR3 spans 14 residues. Germline CDR1 SGHDT, CDR2 YYEEEE. V lost 0 bases, J lost 7 bases, and 13 bases lay in between. In DNA, the CDR3 is TGTGCCAGCAGCTTGGTCCGTATGTTCGGTGGCTACACCTTC. It translates to CASSLVRMFGGYTF.

This chain uses TRBV10-3 with TRBJ1-1, with D possibly being TRBD1 (5 bases). Germline loops: CDR1 ENHRY, CDR2 SYGVKD. The CDR3 contains 13 residues. V was pared by 10 bases and J by 2 bases, with 14 bases between. The CDR3 DNA sequence: TGTGCCACCCTACAGGTACTCAACACTGAAGCTTTCTTT. This encodes CATLQVLNTEAFF.

V is TRBV5-4 and J is TRBJ1-2, with D perhaps matching TRBD1 (6 bases). With 4 bases removed from V and 8 bases from J, the gap between germline ends came to 15 bases. The germline V gene encodes CDR1 SGHNT and CDR2 YYREEE (reference sequence). The CDR3 is made up of 13 amino acids. CDR3 nucleotide sequence: TGTGCCAGCAGCCCGGGACCCCAGGGGGGCTACACCTTC. Its protein product is CASSPGPQGGYTF. Supplemented by reference TRBV5-4 and TRBJ1-2, the full variable domain reads ETGVTQSPTHLIKTRGQQVTLRCSSQSGHNTVSWYQQALGQGPQFIFQYYREEENGRGNFPPRFSGLQFPNYSSELNVNALELDDSALYLCASSPGPQGGYTFGSGTRLTVV.

This clone was detected once. The rearrangement uses TRBV6-4 and TRBJ2-3, with 9 bases identical to TRBD2. The junction had 11 bases not matched to a gene; V was cut back by 4 bases and J by 6 bases. The CDR3 runs to 16 residues. Germline CDR1 is MRHNA and CDR2 is SNTAGT. The CDR3 sequence: CASSGVMAGGPDTQYF. In DNA, the CDR3 is TGTGCCAGCAGTGGAGTTATGGCGGGGGGGCCGGATACGCAGTATTTT.

V gene TRBV7-2 combines with J gene TRBJ2-1; 11 nucleotides agree with TRBD2. The length of the CDR3 is 15 residues. The germline gives CDR1 SGHTA, CDR2 FQGNSA. The trim removed 1 base at V and 9 bases at J, leaving 5 bases unmatched. CDR3 sequence: CASSLVSGGASEQFF. The CDR3 DNA reads as TGTGCCAGCAGCTTAGTTAGCGGGGGGGCGAGTGAGCAGTTCTTC. The variable domain in full, completed from reference TRBV7-2 and TRBJ2-1, reads GAGVSQSPSNKVTEKGKDVELRCDPISGHTALYWYRQSLGQGLEFLIYFQGNSAPDKSGLPSDRFSAERTGGSVSTLTIQRTQQEDSAVYLCASSLVSGGASEQFFGPGTRLTVL.

The J gene is TRBJ2-1, the V gene TRBV27; 10 bases fit TRBD1. The CDR3 runs to 17 residues. V trimming: 5 bases; J trimming: 8 bases; junction bases outside the gene matches: 15. CDR1 MNHEY and CDR2 SMNVEV come from the germline V gene (reference sequence). The CDR3 sequence is CASSVDAGTGVWDEQFF. The CDR3 coding sequence is TGTGCCAGCAGTGTCGACGCCGGGACAGGGGTTTGGGATGAGCAGTTCTTC.

This clone was seen at least ten times. The chain combines TRBV5-1 with TRBJ2-3; D is ambiguous. In germline, CDR1 is SGHRS, CDR2 YFSETQ. V gave up 0 bases and J gave up 3 bases, with 8 bases separating them. The CDR3 is 14 amino acids. The CDR3 region has the DNA TGCGCCAGCAGCTTGGACCAGAGGACAGATACGCAGTATTTT. Translated, it gives CASSLDQRTDTQYF.

J is TRBJ2-1 and V is TRBV3-1 (or the pseudogene TRBV3-2); D remains unclear. There are 13 residues in the CDR3. Germline CDR1 is LGHDT and CDR2 is YNNKEL (reference sequence). The ends were cut back, 0 bases at V and 8 bases at J, with 8 bases in the middle. The CDR3 DNA reads as TGTGCCAGCAGCCAAGATAGAGGCGATGAGCAGTTCTTC. Translation gives CASSQDRGDEQFF.

A word on this clone: The junction and the germline gene differ at one end; a read error may be behind it. V is TRBV25-1 and J is TRBJ2-3; TRBD2 agrees at 13 bases. The CDR3 is 16 amino acids. The germline CDR1 and CDR2 sequences are MGHDK and SYGVNS. CDR3 region: CASRESLAGGRGTQYF. DNA for the CDR3: TGTGCCAGCAGGGAATCACTAGCGGGGGGGCGAGGTACGCAGTATTTT.

The chain employs TRBV24-1 and TRBJ2-7, with 8 bases matching TRBD2. After removal of 0 bases from V and 4 bases from J, the junction contained 4 bases not matched to a gene. The CDR3 length is 15 residues. The V gene's germline CDR1 is KGHDR and CDR2 SFDVKD. Here the CDR3 reads CATSDLRRGGYEQYF. The CDR3, as DNA: TGTGCCACCAGTGATTTGCGCCGGGGGGGGTACGAGCAGTACTTC.

The chain links TRBV19 to TRBJ2-2; 8 bases line up with TRBD1. This CDR3 spans 18 amino acids. CDR1 and CDR2 from the germline V gene are LNHDA and SQIVND (reference sequence). The J segment lost 7 bases and the V segment lost 1 base, leaving 14 bases of the junction unmatched. CDR3 region: CASSIGLQGAITGGELFF. Here the CDR3 DNA reads TGTGCCAGTAGTATAGGCCTCCAGGGGGCAATAACTGGCGGGGAGCTGTTTTTT.

Here the CDR3 DNA reads TGTGCCAGCAATGGGCAAATCACAGATACGCAGTATTTT. Its translation: CASNGQITDTQYF. This sequence joins TRBV2 and TRBJ2-3; D is unresolved. Trimming pared 7 bases from V and 2 bases from J, leaving 10 bases between. Germline CDR1 reads SNHLY; CDR2 reads FYNNEI. The CDR3 runs 13 residues.

The rearrangement links TRBV5-1 to TRBJ1-2, with D perhaps matching TRBD1 (5 bases). Trimming removed 0 bases from V and 6 bases from J, with 15 bases in between. The germline V gene has CDR1 SGHRS and CDR2 YFSETQ. This CDR3 spans 15 amino acids. In DNA form, the CDR3 reads TGCGCCAGCAGCTTGGCCCTTACAGGTTTCGATGGCTACACCTTC. This codes for CASSLALTGFDGYTF.

The chain carries TRBV20-1 and TRBJ1-1, with a weak D call TRBD1 (5 bases). V dropped 4 bases and J dropped 4 bases, with 7 bases sitting between them. The CDR3 runs 11 residues. Germline loops: CDR1 DFQATT, CDR2 SNEGSKA (reference sequence). In DNA, the CDR3 is TGCAGTGCTACAGGGATCACTGAAGCTTTCTTT. It translates to CSATGITEAFF.